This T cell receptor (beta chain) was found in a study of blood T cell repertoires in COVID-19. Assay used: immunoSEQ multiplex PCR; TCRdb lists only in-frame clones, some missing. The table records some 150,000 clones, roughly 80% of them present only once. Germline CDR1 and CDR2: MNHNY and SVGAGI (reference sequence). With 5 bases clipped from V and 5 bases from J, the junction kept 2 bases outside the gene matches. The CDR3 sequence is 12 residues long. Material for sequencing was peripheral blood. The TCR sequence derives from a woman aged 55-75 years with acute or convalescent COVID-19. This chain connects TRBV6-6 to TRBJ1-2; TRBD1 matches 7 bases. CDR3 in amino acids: CASSPTGYGYTF. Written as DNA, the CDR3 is TGTGCCAGCAGTCCGACAGGGTATGGCTACACCTTC.